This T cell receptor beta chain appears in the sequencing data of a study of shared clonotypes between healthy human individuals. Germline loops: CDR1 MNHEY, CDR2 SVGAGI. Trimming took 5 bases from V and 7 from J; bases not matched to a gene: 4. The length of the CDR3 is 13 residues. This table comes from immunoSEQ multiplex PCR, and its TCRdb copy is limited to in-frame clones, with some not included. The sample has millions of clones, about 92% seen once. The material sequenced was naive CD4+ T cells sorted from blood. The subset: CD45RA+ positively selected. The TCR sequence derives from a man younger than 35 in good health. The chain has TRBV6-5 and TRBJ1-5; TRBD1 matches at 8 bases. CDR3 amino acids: CASSGTGKQPQHF. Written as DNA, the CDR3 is TGTGCCAGCAGTGGGACAGGAAAACAGCCCCAGCATTTT.